Following are 3 T cell receptor beta chains from one sample sequenced in a study of tumour-infiltrating T cells in Burkitt lymphoma. Profiling relied on immunoSEQ multiplex PCR, and the TCRdb table lists in-frame clones only, not all of them. The sample yields approximately 46,000 clones, about a third seen once. Input material: tumor tissue. The receptors were sampled from a human donor with Burkitt lymphoma.

This clone was seen a handful of times. The V call is TRBV4-1, the J call TRBJ1-6; the D is unclear. Germline CDR1 reads MGHRA; CDR2 reads YSYEKL. Deletions cut 1 base from V and 0 bases from J, with 10 bases between. The CDR3 has 17 residues. In DNA form, the CDR3 reads TGCGCCAGCAGCCAAGTTGCAGCCATCTCCTATAATTCACCCCTCCACTTT. Protein: CASSQVAAISYNSPLHF.

The table lists this clone with a few counts. This chain links TRBV19 with TRBJ2-3, with TRBD2 as a possible D gene (6 bases). CDR1 is LNHDA, CDR2 SQIVND, per germline (reference sequence). V was cut by 11 bases and J by 5 bases, with 14 bases left in between. The CDR3 length is 12 residues. This chain's CDR3 is CAPIGGKDTQYF. CDR3 nucleotides: TGTGCCCCCATCGGGGGAAAAGATACGCAGTATTTT.

This chain uses TRBV7-2 with TRBJ1-1, with a possible D match to TRBD1 (5 bases). V lost 5 bases to trimming and J lost 3 bases, with 16 bases between them. The CDR3 extends over 15 amino acids. CDR1 and CDR2 (germline): SGHTA, FQGNSA. The CDR3 coding sequence is TGTGCCAGCAGCCTATTCCGGGGCTCCGACACTGAAGCTTTCTTT. Translating gives CASSLFRGSDTEAFF.